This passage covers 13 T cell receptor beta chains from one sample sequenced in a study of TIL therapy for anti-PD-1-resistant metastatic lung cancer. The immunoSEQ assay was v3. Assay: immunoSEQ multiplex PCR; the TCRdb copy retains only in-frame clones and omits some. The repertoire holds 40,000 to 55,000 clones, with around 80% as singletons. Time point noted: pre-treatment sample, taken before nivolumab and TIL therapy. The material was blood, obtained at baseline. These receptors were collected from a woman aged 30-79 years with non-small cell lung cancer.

CDR3 sequence reads: CASSRVEVSKNIQYF. The CDR3 DNA follows: TGTGCCAGCAGCCGAGTGGAAGTCTCCAAAAACATTCAGTACTTC. This chain links TRBV2 with TRBJ2-4; no clear D gene. The CDR3 length is 15 residues. Trimming removed 6 bases at V and 2 bases at J, with 14 bases between. CDR1 is SNHLY, CDR2 FYNNEI, per germline.

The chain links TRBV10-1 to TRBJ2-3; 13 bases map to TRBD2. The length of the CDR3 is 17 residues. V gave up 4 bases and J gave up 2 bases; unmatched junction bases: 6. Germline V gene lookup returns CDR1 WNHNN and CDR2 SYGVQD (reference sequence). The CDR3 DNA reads TGCGCCAGCAGTGGGCAGGGACTAGCGGGACTCACAGATACGCAGTATTTT. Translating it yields CASSGQGLAGLTDTQYF.

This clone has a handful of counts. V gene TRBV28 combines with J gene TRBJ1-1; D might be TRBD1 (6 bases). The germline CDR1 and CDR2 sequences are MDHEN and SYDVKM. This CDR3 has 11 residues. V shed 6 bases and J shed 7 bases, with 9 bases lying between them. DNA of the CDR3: TGTGCCAGCAGAATACAGGGTGAAGCTTTCTTT. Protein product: CASRIQGEAFF. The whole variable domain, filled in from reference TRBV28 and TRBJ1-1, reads DVKVTQSSRYLVKRTGEKVFLECVQDMDHENMFWYRQDPGLGLRLIYFSYDVKMKEKGDIPEGYSVSREKKERFSLILESASTNQTSMYLCASRIQGEAFFGQGTRLTVV.

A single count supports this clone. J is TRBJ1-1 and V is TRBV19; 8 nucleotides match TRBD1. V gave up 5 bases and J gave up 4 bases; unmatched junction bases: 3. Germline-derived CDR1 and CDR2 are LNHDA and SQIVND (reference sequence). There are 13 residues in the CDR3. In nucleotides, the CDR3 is TGTGCCAGTAGTGCGGACAGGGCCACTGAAGCTTTCTTT. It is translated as CASSADRATEAFF.

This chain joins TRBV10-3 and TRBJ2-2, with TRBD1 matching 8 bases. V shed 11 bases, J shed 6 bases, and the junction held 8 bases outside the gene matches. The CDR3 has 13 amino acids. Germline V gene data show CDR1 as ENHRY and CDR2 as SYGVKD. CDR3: CAYSDRDAGELFF. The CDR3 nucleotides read TGTGCCTATTCGGACAGGGACGCCGGGGAGCTGTTTTTT.

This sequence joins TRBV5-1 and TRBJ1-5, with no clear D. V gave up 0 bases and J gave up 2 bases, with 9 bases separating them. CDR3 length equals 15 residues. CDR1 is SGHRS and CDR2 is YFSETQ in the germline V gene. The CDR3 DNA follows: TGCGCCAGCAGCTTGGGACCCGGGGGCAATCAGCCCCAGCATTTT. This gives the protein CASSLGPGGNQPQHF.

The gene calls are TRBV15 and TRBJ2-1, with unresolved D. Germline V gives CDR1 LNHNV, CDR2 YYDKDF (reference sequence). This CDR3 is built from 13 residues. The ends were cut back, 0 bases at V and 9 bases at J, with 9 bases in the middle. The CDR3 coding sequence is TGTGCCACCAGCAGAGATTATCGGGTTGAGCAGTTCTTC. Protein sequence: CATSRDYRVEQFF.

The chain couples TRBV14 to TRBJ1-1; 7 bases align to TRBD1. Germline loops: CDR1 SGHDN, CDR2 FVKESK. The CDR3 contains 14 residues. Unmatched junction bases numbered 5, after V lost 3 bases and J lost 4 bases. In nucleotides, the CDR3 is TGTGCCAGCAGCCACTACCGGGACAGCACTGAAGCTTTCTTT. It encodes CASSHYRDSTEAFF.

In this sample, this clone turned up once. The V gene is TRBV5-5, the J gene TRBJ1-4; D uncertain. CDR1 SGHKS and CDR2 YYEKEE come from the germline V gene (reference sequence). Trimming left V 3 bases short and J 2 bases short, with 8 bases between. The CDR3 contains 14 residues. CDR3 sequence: CASSSPRTNEKLFF. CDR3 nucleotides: TGTGCCAGCAGCTCCCCCCGCACTAATGAAAAACTGTTTTTT. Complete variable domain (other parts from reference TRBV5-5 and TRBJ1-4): DAGVTQSPTHLIKTRGQQVTLRCSPISGHKSVSWYQQVLGQGPQFIFQYYEKEERGRGNFPDRFSARQFPNYSSELNVNALLLGDSALYLCASSSPRTNEKLFFGSGTQLSVL.

The CDR3 DNA follows: TGTGCCAGCAGCTTAGGGGCAAACATGAACACTGAAGCTTTCTTT. The encoded protein is CASSLGANMNTEAFF. V usage is TRBV11-3 and J usage is TRBJ1-1; no firm D call. The CDR3 consists of 15 residues. V was cut by 1 base and J by 0 bases, with 9 bases left in between. Germline V gives CDR1 SGHNT, CDR2 YENEEA.

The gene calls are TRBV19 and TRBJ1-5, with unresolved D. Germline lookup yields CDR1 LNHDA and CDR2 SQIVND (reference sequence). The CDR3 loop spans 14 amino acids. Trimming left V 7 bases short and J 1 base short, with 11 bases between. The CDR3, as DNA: TGTGCCAGTACCGTGGGCATCAGCAATCAGCCCCAGCATTTT. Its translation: CASTVGISNQPQHF. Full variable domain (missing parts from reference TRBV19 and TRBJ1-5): DGGITQSPKYLFRKEGQNVTLSCEQNLNHDAMYWYRQDPGQGLRLIYYSQIVNDFQKGDIAEGYSVSREKKESFPLTVTSAQKNPTAFYLCASTVGISNQPQHFGDGTRLSIL.

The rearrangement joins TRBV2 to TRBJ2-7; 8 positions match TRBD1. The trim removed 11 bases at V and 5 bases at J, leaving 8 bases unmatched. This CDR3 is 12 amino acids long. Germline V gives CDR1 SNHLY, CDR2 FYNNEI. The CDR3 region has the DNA TGTGCCGGTCAGGACAGGGTCGACGAGCAGTACTTC. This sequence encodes CAGQDRVDEQYF. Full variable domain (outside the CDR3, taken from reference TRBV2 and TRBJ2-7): EPEVTQTPSHQVTQMGQEVILRCVPISNHLYFYWYRQILGQKVEFLVSFYNNEISEKSEIFDDQFSVERPDGSNFTLKIRSTKLEDSAMYFCAGQDRVDEQYFGPGTRLTVT.

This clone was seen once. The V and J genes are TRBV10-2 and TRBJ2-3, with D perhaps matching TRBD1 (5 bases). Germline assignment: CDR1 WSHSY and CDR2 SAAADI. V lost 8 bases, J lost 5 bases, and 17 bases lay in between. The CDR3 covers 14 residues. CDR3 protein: CASSLGQGQDTQYF. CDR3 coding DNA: TGCGCCAGCTCCCTCGGACAAGGTCAAGATACGCAGTATTTT.